Described below is a single T cell receptor (beta chain) sequence and its context. The CDR3 runs 14 residues. Trimming at V came to 6 bases and at J to 5 bases, leaving 8 bases not matched to a gene. In germline, CDR1 is LNHDA, CDR2 SQIVND (reference sequence). The data originate from a study of control samples from healthy donors and cancer patients. The table came from immunoSEQ multiplex PCR; TCRdb's copy has only in-frame clones and leaves some out. The sample lists roughly 63,000 clones; 90% were seen once. The receptor was isolated from a man aged 60 to 69 with colorectal cancer. The specimen sequenced was PBMCs. The V and J genes are TRBV19 and TRBJ1-2; 8 positions match TRBD1. The chain's CDR3 is CASSRRGQAYGYTF. Here the CDR3 DNA reads TGTGCCAGTAGCCGACGGGGACAGGCTTATGGCTACACCTTC.